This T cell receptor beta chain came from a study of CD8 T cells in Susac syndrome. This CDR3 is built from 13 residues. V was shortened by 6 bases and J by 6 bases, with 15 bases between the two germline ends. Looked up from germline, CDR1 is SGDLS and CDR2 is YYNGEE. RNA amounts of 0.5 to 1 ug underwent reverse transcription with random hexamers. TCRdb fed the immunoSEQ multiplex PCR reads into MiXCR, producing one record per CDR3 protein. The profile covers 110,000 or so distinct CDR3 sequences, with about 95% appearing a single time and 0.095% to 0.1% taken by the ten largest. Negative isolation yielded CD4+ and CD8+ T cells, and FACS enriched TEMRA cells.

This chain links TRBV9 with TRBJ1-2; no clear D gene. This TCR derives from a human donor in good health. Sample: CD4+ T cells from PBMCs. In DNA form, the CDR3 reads TGTGCCAGCACCAGGACGGTGGAGGATGGCTACACCTTC. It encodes CASTRTVEDGYTF.